This TCR beta chain came from a study of regulatory T cells in long-lasting Graves disease. Construction of the TCR beta libraries employed iRepertoire HTBI primers in conjunction with Arm-PCR of CDR3 regions. TCRdb re-called the multiplex PCR reads through MiXCR, storing one row per CDR3 protein. The sample lists hundreds of thousands of distinct CDR3 sequences; less than 20% were seen once. This clonotype appeared once. This could be a read error, since a much larger clone is one nucleotide away. The CDR3 spans 16 residues. Germline assignment: CDR1 SGHAT and CDR2 FQNNGV. V dropped 2 bases and J dropped 4 bases, with 16 bases sitting between them. Time point of the sample: newly diagnosed GD, antithyroid drugs for less than 3 months. The TCR library was prepared using RNA isolated from PBMCs. These data also formed part of another study, on T cells in Graves' hyperthyroidism and ophthalmopathy.

Sequencing used peripheral blood mononuclear cells (PBMCs), obtained at new diagnosis, from a patient treated with antithyroid drugs. This clonotype originated in a woman in her twenties or thirties with Graves disease. This chain links TRBV11-2 with TRBJ2-3; D is possibly TRBD2 (5 bases). As DNA, the CDR3 is TGTGCCAGCAGCTTAAAAGGCGGTCCTAGCTCAGATACGCAGTATTTT. Translated, it gives CASSLKGGPSSDTQYF. The complete variable domain, with remaining parts taken from reference TRBV11-2 and TRBJ2-3, reads EAGVAQSPRYKIIEKRQSVAFWCNPISGHATLYWYQQILGQGPKLLIQFQNNGVVDDSQLPKDRFSAERLKGVDSTLKIQPAKLEDSAVYLCASSLKGGPSSDTQYFGPGTRLTVL.